These 29 T cell receptor beta chains share one sample of origin, sequenced in a study of T cells in Graves' hyperthyroidism and ophthalmopathy. What was amplified from RNA transcripts were TCR beta CDR3 regions. Researchers ran a first-round RT-PCR on the TCR CDR3 using the HTBI primer set. TCRdb re-called the multiplex PCR reads with MiXCR, one entry per CDR3 protein. The sample has fewer than 700,000 distinct CDR3 sequences, about 17% seen once. Specimen: blood. The origin of the receptors is a woman aged 25-40 years with Graves' hyperthyroidism.

About this clonotype itself: A single base separates this from a much larger clone, so it may be a read error. This rearrangement joins TRBV7-2 to TRBJ2-5; D unresolved. Germline V CDR1 and CDR2: SGHTA, FQGNSA. The CDR3 runs to 14 residues. Trimming cost V 8 bases and J 5 bases, with 18 bases left between them. CDR3 in amino acids: CASGHPGRRETQYF. CDR3 nucleotides: TGTGCCAGCGGCCACCCAGGACGGCGGGAGACCCAGTACTTC.

J is TRBJ2-1 and V is TRBV2, with D perhaps being TRBD1 or TRBD2 (7 bases each). Germline CDR1 reads SNHLY; CDR2 reads FYNNEI. V shed 2 bases and J shed 7 bases, with 18 bases lying between them. The CDR3 runs 16 residues. The CDR3 loop reads CASSEPPAGGVNEQFF. CDR3 DNA sequence: TGTGCCAGCAGTGAACCCCCGGCAGGGGGGGTGAATGAGCAGTTCTTC.

This clonotype occurred a few times. The chain combines TRBV20-1 with TRBJ1-1; TRBD1 agrees at 11 bases. V shed 5 bases and J 4 bases; nucleotides not matched to a gene: 3. Germline CDR1 and CDR2: DFQATT and SNEGSKA (reference sequence). The CDR3 is 13 amino acids. CDR3 loop: CSAGGQGVTEAFF. CDR3 DNA: TGCAGTGCTGGGGGACAGGGGGTCACTGAAGCTTTCTTT.

This clonotype was counted many times. The chain combines TRBV28 with TRBJ2-6, with 8 bases aligning to TRBD1. The CDR3 extends over 15 amino acids. Germline loops: CDR1 MDHEN, CDR2 SYDVKM. Unmatched junction bases numbered 0, after V lost 5 bases and J lost 0 bases. The CDR3: CASSTGGSGANVLTF. DNA of the CDR3: TGTGCCAGCAGTACAGGGGGCTCTGGGGCCAACGTCCTGACTTTC.

V gene TRBV19 combines with J gene TRBJ2-3; TRBD2 aligns across 12 bases. Trimming at V came to 5 bases and at J to 6 bases, leaving 6 bases not matched to a gene. The germline V gene encodes CDR1 LNHDA and CDR2 SQIVND (reference sequence). The CDR3 has 15 amino acids. In DNA form, the CDR3 reads TGTGCCAGTAGTGGCACTAGCGGGAGGTTGGATACGCAGTATTTT. It yields the protein CASSGTSGRLDTQYF.

This rearrangement joins TRBV11-2 to TRBJ1-6; D unresolved. The CDR3 runs 17 residues. V gave up 2 bases and J gave up 4 bases, with 15 bases separating them. Germline CDR1 and CDR2: SGHAT and FQNNGV. The CDR3 sequence: CASSLTPRGWYNSPLHF. The CDR3 coding sequence is TGTGCCAGCAGCTTAACCCCGCGTGGATGGTATAATTCACCCCTCCACTTT. The full variable domain, with the rest looked up from reference TRBV11-2 and TRBJ1-6, is EAGVAQSPRYKIIEKRQSVAFWCNPISGHATLYWYQQILGQGPKLLIQFQNNGVVDDSQLPKDRFSAERLKGVDSTLKIQPAKLEDSAVYLCASSLTPRGWYNSPLHFGNGTRLTVT.

This clonotype appeared many times. The chain combines TRBV2 with TRBJ2-7; D is unclear. Trimming cost V 2 bases and J 4 bases, with 9 bases left between them. The germline V gene encodes CDR1 SNHLY and CDR2 FYNNEI. The length of the CDR3 is 13 residues. The CDR3 nucleotides are TGTGCCAGCAGTGAATCTCTAAGGTACGAGCAGTACTTC. Protein product: CASSESLRYEQYF.

This clonotype was counted between two and nine times. V and J are TRBV24-1 and TRBJ2-3; D gene ambiguous. V lost 6 bases and J lost 2, with 14 bases in between. The CDR3 has 15 amino acids. Germline V gives CDR1 KGHDR, CDR2 SFDVKD. DNA for the CDR3: TGTGCCACCAGTCCCACGACACGGAACACAGATACGCAGTATTTT. This encodes CATSPTTRNTDTQYF.

CDR3 sequence reads: CASQGEYAEAFF. In DNA, the CDR3 is TGTGCCAGCCAGGGGGAATACGCTGAAGCTTTCTTT. The genes are TRBV6-1 and TRBJ1-1; TRBD1 matches 7 bases. Germline values: CDR1 MNHNS, CDR2 SASEGT. Trimming removed 8 bases from V and 6 bases from J; junction bases left unmatched: 6. The CDR3 loop spans 12 amino acids.

This clonotype has more than one count but fewer than ten. CDR3 nucleotide sequence: TGTGCCACCAGCACCGGGCCCAACGGGGAGCTGTTTTTT. It translates to CATSTGPNGELFF. This sequence joins TRBV15 and TRBJ2-2; unclear D gene. CDR3 size: 13 residues. V was clipped by 4 bases and J by 7 bases, with 10 bases between them. Germline CDR1 reads LNHNV; CDR2 reads YYDKDF (reference sequence).

Many counts were recorded for this clonotype. The chain employs TRBV28 and TRBJ2-3; TRBD2 aligns across 7 bases. Unmatched junction bases numbered 9, after V lost 6 bases and J lost 0 bases. CDR1 is MDHEN and CDR2 is SYDVKM in the germline V gene. The CDR3 is 16 residues long. The chain's CDR3 is CASSNPGAGSTDTQYF. CDR3 nucleotide sequence: TGTGCCAGCAGCAACCCAGGAGCGGGGAGCACAGATACGCAGTATTTT.

This clonotype was counted once. This CDR3 reads CASTNGLAGGEQFF. In DNA form, the CDR3 reads TGTGCCAGCACCAATGGACTAGCGGGGGGTGAGCAGTTCTTC. V is TRBV28 and J is TRBJ2-1; TRBD2 agrees at 14 bases. V shed 7 bases, J shed 9 bases, and the junction held 5 bases outside the gene matches. In germline, CDR1 is MDHEN, CDR2 SYDVKM. This CDR3 comprises 14 residues. Variable domain in full (rest from reference TRBV28 and TRBJ2-1): DVKVTQSSRYLVKRTGEKVFLECVQDMDHENMFWYRQDPGLGLRLIYFSYDVKMKEKGDIPEGYSVSREKKERFSLILESASTNQTSMYLCASTNGLAGGEQFFGPGTRLTVL.

This chain joins TRBV30 and TRBJ2-5; D is uncertain. With 0 bases removed from V and 7 bases from J, the gap between germline ends came to 12 bases. CDR3 length equals 13 residues. Germline V gene sequence: CDR1 GTSNPN, CDR2 SVGIG (reference sequence). CDR3 DNA: TGTGCCTGGAGTGTAAGACCGCCGGCGACCCAGTACTTC. Amino acid sequence: CAWSVRPPATQYF.

This clonotype was observed at least ten times. The CDR3 coding sequence is TGTGCCAGCAGCTTACGGACTAGCGGGAAGGCAGATACGCAGTATTTT. Its protein is CASSLRTSGKADTQYF. This rearrangement joins TRBV7-6 to TRBJ2-3, with TRBD2 matching over 12 bases. Germline CDR1 is SGHVS and CDR2 is FNYEAQ. Unmatched junction bases numbered 4, after V lost 2 bases and J lost 4 bases. The CDR3 is 16 amino acids.

The CDR3 DNA reads TGTGCCAGCAAACAGGGGCAGAACACCGGGGAGCTGTTTTTT. This gives the protein CASKQGQNTGELFF. This chain uses TRBV27 with TRBJ2-2, with 7 bases aligning to TRBD1. The CDR3 covers 14 residues. Germline trimming cut 7 bases from V and 1 base from J; bases unmatched to any gene: 3. In germline, CDR1 is MNHEY, CDR2 SMNVEV (reference sequence).

This clonotype has at least ten counts. The V and J genes are TRBV6-5 and TRBJ2-7; 9 bases are shared with TRBD2. The CDR3 is 13 residues long. Looked up from germline, CDR1 is MNHEY and CDR2 is SVGAGI. The V and J ends lost 2 bases and 4 bases, in that order; junction bases with no gene match: 0. The CDR3 sequence: CASSYAGGYEQYF. The DNA of the CDR3 is TGTGCCAGCAGTTACGCGGGAGGGTACGAGCAGTACTTC.

This clonotype was counted many times. The rearrangement joins TRBV5-1 to TRBJ1-2; D is unclear. V lost 0 bases and J lost 8, with 11 bases in between. Germline CDR1 reads SGHRS; CDR2 reads YFSETQ. The CDR3 sequence is 13 residues long. CDR3 sequence: CASSLAVGSGYTF. DNA for the CDR3: TGCGCCAGCAGCTTGGCTGTCGGATCGGGCTACACCTTC.

This chain connects TRBV20-1 to TRBJ2-3, with TRBD2 matching 12 bases. The CDR3 is 18 amino acids. After removal of 3 bases from V and 2 bases from J, the junction contained 12 bases not matched to a gene. Germline V CDR1 and CDR2: DFQATT, SNEGSKA (reference sequence). The DNA for the CDR3 is TGCAGTGCTAGCCATCTATACCGGACTAGCGGGAACACAGATACGCAGTATTTT. Its translation: CSASHLYRTSGNTDTQYF.

V is TRBV20-1 and J is TRBJ2-1; TRBD2 aligns across 9 bases. V lost 7 bases, J lost 4 bases, and 8 bases stayed unmatched. Germline V lookup: CDR1 DFQATT, CDR2 SNEGSKA (reference sequence). CDR3 length: 14 residues. This CDR3 reads CSVNSGSGYNEQFF. The DNA of the CDR3 is TGCAGTGTTAATAGCGGGAGTGGGTACAATGAGCAGTTCTTC.

The rearrangement uses TRBV5-1 and TRBJ2-1; 11 bases fit TRBD2. Losses at the gene ends were 2 bases for V and 7 bases for J; bases not matched to a gene: 8. The CDR3 is 16 amino acids. Germline V gene data show CDR1 as SGHRS and CDR2 as YFSETQ. The CDR3 DNA sequence: TGCGCCAGCAGCTTCCTAGCGGGAGGAGGTGTAAATGAGCAGTTCTTC. Translating gives CASSFLAGGGVNEQFF.

The V call is TRBV9, the J call TRBJ2-1; D possibly corresponds to TRBD2 (6 bases). Germline CDR1 and CDR2: SGDLS and YYNGEE. The ends were cut back, 3 bases at V and 5 bases at J, with 12 bases in the middle. This CDR3 has 14 residues. CDR3 DNA sequence: TGTGCCAGCAGCGGTCAGACTAGGGACAATGAGCAGTTCTTC. Its protein is CASSGQTRDNEQFF.

The V and J genes are TRBV12-3 or TRBV12-4 and TRBJ2-1, with 10 nucleotides matching TRBD2. The ends lost 1 base at V and 5 bases at J; junction bases unmatched: 2. The CDR3 covers 15 residues. In DNA form, the CDR3 reads TGTGCCAGCAGTTTAGGTAGCGGGAGGCACAATGAGCAGTTCTTC. Its protein product is CASSLGSGRHNEQFF.

The rearrangement uses TRBV28 and TRBJ2-1; TRBD1 aligns across 9 bases. V lost 6 bases, J lost 10 bases, and 10 bases stayed unmatched. The CDR3 length is 14 residues. Germline V gene lookup returns CDR1 MDHEN and CDR2 SYDVKM. This chain's CDR3 is CASSPGQGDKEQFF. The DNA of the CDR3 is TGTGCCAGCAGCCCGGGACAGGGAGATAAAGAGCAGTTCTTC.

This clonotype has ten or more counts. The chain employs TRBV27 and TRBJ2-1, with TRBD1 matching 7 bases. Germline values: CDR1 MNHEY, CDR2 SMNVEV (reference sequence). There are 14 residues in the CDR3. Trimming took 3 bases from V and 4 from J; bases not matched to a gene: 3. CDR3 amino acids: CASSLTGSYNEQFF. In DNA, the CDR3 is TGTGCCAGCAGTTTGACAGGGAGTTACAATGAGCAGTTCTTC.

This clonotype showed up just once. The V and J genes are TRBV27 and TRBJ2-7; TRBD2 matches at 10 bases. With V trimmed by 2 bases and J by 7 bases, 11 bases remained unmatched. CDR3 size: 16 residues. Germline values: CDR1 MNHEY, CDR2 SMNVEV (reference sequence). CDR3 protein: CASSLGAGGQLGEQYF. DNA for the CDR3: TGTGCCAGCAGTTTAGGAGCGGGAGGGCAGTTAGGTGAGCAGTACTTC.

This clonotype was observed many times. J is TRBJ2-7 and V is TRBV5-1; D may match TRBD1 or TRBD2 (5 bases each). V dropped 3 bases and J dropped 3 bases, with 16 bases sitting between them. This CDR3 contains 15 residues. Germline lookup yields CDR1 SGHRS and CDR2 YFSETQ. The CDR3 region is CASSSTWGTDYEQYF. In DNA form, the CDR3 reads TGCGCCAGCAGCTCTACGTGGGGGACCGACTACGAGCAGTACTTC.

This clonotype was counted between two and nine times. The rearrangement links TRBV19 to TRBJ1-2, with D tentatively TRBD1 (6 bases). Trimming stripped 4 bases from V and 2 bases from J, with 14 bases between. The CDR3 runs 15 residues. Germline CDR1 is LNHDA and CDR2 is SQIVND (reference sequence). The CDR3 bases are TGTGCCAGTAGTAAACCGCAACAGGGAAACTATGGCTACACCTTC. Translation: CASSKPQQGNYGYTF.

This clonotype was recorded many times. The chain links TRBV7-9 to TRBJ2-7; D remains ambiguous. This CDR3 has 15 residues. CDR1 and CDR2 from the germline V gene are SEHNR and FQNEAQ (reference sequence). V gave up 3 bases and J gave up 2 bases, with 14 bases separating them. The CDR3 reads CASSFSTSPAYEQYF. The CDR3 DNA follows: TGTGCCAGCAGCTTTAGTACGTCTCCTGCCTACGAGCAGTACTTC.

This chain connects TRBV4-3 to TRBJ2-7; D possibly corresponds to TRBD2 (6 bases). Germline V gene sequence: CDR1 LGHNA, CDR2 YSLEER. V lost 2 bases, J lost 0 bases, and 14 bases lay in between. CDR3 size: 16 residues. The DNA for the CDR3 is TGCGCCAGCAGCCAAATCCGTAGCGGTTTCTCCTACGAGCAGTACTTC. Translated: CASSQIRSGFSYEQYF.